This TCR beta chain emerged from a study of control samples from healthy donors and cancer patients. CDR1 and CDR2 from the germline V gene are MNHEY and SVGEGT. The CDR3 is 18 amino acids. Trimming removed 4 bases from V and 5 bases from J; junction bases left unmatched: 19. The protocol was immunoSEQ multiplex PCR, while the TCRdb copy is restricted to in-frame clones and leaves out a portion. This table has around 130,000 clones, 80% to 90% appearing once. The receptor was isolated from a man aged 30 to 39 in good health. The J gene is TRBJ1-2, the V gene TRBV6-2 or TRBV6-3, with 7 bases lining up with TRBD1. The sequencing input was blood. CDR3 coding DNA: TGTGCCAGCAGTTCTCGACAGGGATTTGGAGGAGGGACATATGGCTACACCTTC. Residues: CASSSRQGFGGGTYGYTF.